This TCR beta chain was documented in a study of cytomegalovirus exposure and HLA in healthy donors. The germline V gene has CDR1 MRHNA and CDR2 SNTAGT. V shed 5 bases and J 4 bases; nucleotides not matched to a gene: 6. CDR3 size: 15 residues. Both 60 Vbeta primers and 13 Jbeta primers went into the PCR. Generated by immunoSEQ multiplex PCR, the TCRdb table keeps only in-frame clones and is missing some. The profile shows 150,000 to 200,000 clones, more than 60% of them singletons. The rearrangement joins TRBV6-4 to TRBJ2-1; 9 nucleotides align to TRBD1. This TCR derives from a female donor in good health and CMV-seronegative. Sequenced sample: PBMCs. CDR3 region: CASSFTQGAYNEQFF. The CDR3 DNA follows: TGTGCCAGCAGTTTTACACAGGGGGCTTACAATGAGCAGTTCTTC.